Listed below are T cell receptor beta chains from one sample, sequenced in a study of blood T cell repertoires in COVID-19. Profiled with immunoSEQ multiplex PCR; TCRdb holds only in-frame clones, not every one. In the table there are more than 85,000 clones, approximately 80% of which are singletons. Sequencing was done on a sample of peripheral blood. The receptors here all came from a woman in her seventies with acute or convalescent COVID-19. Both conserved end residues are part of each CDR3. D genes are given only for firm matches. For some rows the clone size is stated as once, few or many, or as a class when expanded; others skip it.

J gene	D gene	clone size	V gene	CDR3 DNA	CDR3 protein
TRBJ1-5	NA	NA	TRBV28	TGTGCCAGCAGTTTGCCAGGGGGCAATCAGCCCCAGCATTTT	CASSLPGGNQPQHF
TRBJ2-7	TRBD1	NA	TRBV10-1	TGCGCCAGCAGTTCGACAGGGAGCTCCTACGAGCAGTACTTC	CASSSTGSSYEQYF
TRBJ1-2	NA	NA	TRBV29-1	TGCAGCGTCCTAACAGGTCTAGGCTACACCTTC	CSVLTGLGYTF
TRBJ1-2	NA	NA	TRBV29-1	TGCAGCGTTGAACGGCAGGATTATGGCTACACCTTC	CSVERQDYGYTF
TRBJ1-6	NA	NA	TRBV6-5	TGTGCCAGCAGGGGCCAGGGGAACTATAATTCACCCCTCCACTTT	CASRGQGNYNSPLHF
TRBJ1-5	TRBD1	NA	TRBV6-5	TGTGCCAGCAGCCCCGACAGGGGGTTGGGTCAGCCCCAGCATTTT	CASSPDRGLGQPQHF
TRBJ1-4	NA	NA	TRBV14	TGTGCCAGCAGCCAAGTGCGGGGCGAAAAACTGTTTTTT	CASSQVRGEKLFF
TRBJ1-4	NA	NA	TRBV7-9	TGTGCCGTTGCCGAGGCCGATGAAAAACTGTTTTTT	CAVAEADEKLFF
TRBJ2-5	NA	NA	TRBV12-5	TGTGCTAGTGGTTTGGTAGCGGCTAGCAGAGAGACCCAGTACTTC	CASGLVAASRETQYF
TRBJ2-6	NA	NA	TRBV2	TGTGCCAGCAGCCGTGAGGGCGGGGCCAACGTCCTGACTTTC	CASSREGGANVLTF
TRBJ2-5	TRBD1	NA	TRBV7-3	TGTGCCAGCAGCCTCCGGACAGGGCAAGAGACCCAGTACTTC	CASSLRTGQETQYF
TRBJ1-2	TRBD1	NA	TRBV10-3	TGTGCCATCAGTGAGGGACAGGGGGCGGATGGCTACACCTTC	CAISEGQGADGYTF
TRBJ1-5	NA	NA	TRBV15	TGTGCCACCCTAGGGCCAGGGGCTACAAATCAGCCCCAGCATTTT	CATLGPGATNQPQHF
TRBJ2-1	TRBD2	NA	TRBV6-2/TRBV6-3	TGTGCCAGCAGTTTACTAGCGGGGGAACGGTTCTTC	CASSLLAGERFF
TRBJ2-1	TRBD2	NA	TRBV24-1	TGTGCCACCAGTGATACGGCTAGCGGGGGGGATTACAATGAGCAGTTCTTC	CATSDTASGGDYNEQFF
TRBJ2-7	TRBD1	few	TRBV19	TGTGCCAGTAGTTGGGACAGTGCTTCCTACGAGCAGTACTTC	CASSWDSASYEQYF
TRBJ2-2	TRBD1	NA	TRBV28	TGTGCCAGCTGGGACAGGGGCCGACGCACCGGGGAGCTGTTTTTT	CASWDRGRRTGELFF
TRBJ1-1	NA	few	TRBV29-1	TGCAGCGTTGTGGCGGCAAAAGTGCAAGCTTTCTTT	CSVVAAKVQAFF
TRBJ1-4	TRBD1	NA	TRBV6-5	TGTGCCAGCAGCCAGGGACAGGGGGATGAAAAACTGTTTTTT	CASSQGQGDEKLFF
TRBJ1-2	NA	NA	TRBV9	TGTGCCAGCAGCGCTCCTAGCGAACAGAGCTATAGAGGCTACACCTTC	CASSAPSEQSYRGYTF
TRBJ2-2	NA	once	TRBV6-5	TGTGCCAGCAGGGACCTAGCCACCGGGGAGCTGTTTTTT	CASRDLATGELFF
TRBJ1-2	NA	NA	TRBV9	TGTGCCAGCAGCGCCCAGCCCAGGGCCCACAACTATGGCTACACCTTC	CASSAQPRAHNYGYTF
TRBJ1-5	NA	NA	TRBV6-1	TGTGCCAGCAGTGAAATGTTCATCTTAGGCAATCAGCCCCAGCATTTT	CASSEMFILGNQPQHF
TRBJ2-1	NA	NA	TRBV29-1	TGCAGCGTCAGGGGACGTGCCAATGAGCAGTTCTTC	CSVRGRANEQFF
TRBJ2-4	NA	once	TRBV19	TGTGCCAGTAGTCAATCTAAGGGGTACATTCAGTACTTC	CASSQSKGYIQYF
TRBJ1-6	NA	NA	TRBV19	TGTGCCAGTAGTTCTCTTAATTCACCCCTCCACTTT	CASSSLNSPLHF
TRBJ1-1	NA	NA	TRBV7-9	TGTGCCAGCAGCCCGGACACTTTGAACACTGAAGCTTTCTTT	CASSPDTLNTEAFF
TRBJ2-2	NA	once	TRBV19	TGTGCCAGTCGCAGAGGAGGGGACACCGGGGAGCTGTTTTTT	CASRRGGDTGELFF
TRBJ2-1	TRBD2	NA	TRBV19	TGTGCCAGTAGTATAGGCTCTAGCGGGGGGGCGGGTGAGCAGTTCTTC	CASSIGSSGGAGEQFF
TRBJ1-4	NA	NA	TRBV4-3	TGCGCCAGCAGCCAAGATTTAGGGGCAGGGGACGAAAAACTGTTTTTT	CASSQDLGAGDEKLFF
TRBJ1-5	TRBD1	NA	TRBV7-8	TGTGCCAGCAGCTCCCTAGGGTACAGGGGGTCGGGCAATCAGCCCCAGCATTTT	CASSSLGYRGSGNQPQHF
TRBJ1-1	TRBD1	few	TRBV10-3	TGTGCCATCAGTGAAGGACAGGGAGTCCTGAACACTGAAGCTTTCTTT	CAISEGQGVLNTEAFF
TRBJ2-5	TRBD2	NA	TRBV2	TGTGCCAGCAGTAATCGGGGGGGCTATCGGGAGACCCAGTACTTC	CASSNRGGYRETQYF
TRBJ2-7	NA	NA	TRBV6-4	TGTGCCAGCAGGGCCCTCCGGTTCAGGGGCGGAAGGTACGAGCAGTACTTC	CASRALRFRGGRYEQYF
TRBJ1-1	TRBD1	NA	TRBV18	TGTGCCAGCTCACCAGTGTTTAGGGCCGTAAGCCAGGGGGTTGAAGCTTTCTTT	CASSPVFRAVSQGVEAFF
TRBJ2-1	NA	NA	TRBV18	TGTGCCAGCTCACCCTACAGTTACTCCTACAATGAGCAGTTCTTC	CASSPYSYSYNEQFF
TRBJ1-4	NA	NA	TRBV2	TGTGCCAGCAGCGCCCCCAGGACAACTAATGAAAAACTGTTTTTT	CASSAPRTTNEKLFF
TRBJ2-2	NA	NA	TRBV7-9	TGTGCCAGCAGCCCCCTCAGCGACCACTCGGCCGGGGAGCTGTTTTTT	CASSPLSDHSAGELFF
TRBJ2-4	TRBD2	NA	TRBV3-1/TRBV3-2	TGTGCCAGCAGCCAAGGGGGACTAGCGTTACGCTTC	CASSQGGLALRF
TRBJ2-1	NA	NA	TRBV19	TGTGCCAGTAGTATCGGGAGGGGGCGAATCTATGAGCAGTTCTTC	CASSIGRGRIYEQFF
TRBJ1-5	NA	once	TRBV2	TGTGCCAGCAGTGAAGCGCTTCGGGGGGCCTTCAATCAGCCCCAGCATTTT	CASSEALRGAFNQPQHF
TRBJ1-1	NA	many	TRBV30	TGTGCCTGGAGTTCGACAGGGAACACTGAAGCTTTCTTT	CAWSSTGNTEAFF
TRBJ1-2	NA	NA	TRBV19	TGTGCCAGTAGAGCCAGCCACGCTCCTACGGACAACCACTATGGCTACACCTTC	CASRASHAPTDNHYGYTF
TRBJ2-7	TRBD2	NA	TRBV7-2	TGTGCCAGCAGCTTGGGCCCGGGTAGCGGGGCCTACGAGCAGTACTTC	CASSLGPGSGAYEQYF